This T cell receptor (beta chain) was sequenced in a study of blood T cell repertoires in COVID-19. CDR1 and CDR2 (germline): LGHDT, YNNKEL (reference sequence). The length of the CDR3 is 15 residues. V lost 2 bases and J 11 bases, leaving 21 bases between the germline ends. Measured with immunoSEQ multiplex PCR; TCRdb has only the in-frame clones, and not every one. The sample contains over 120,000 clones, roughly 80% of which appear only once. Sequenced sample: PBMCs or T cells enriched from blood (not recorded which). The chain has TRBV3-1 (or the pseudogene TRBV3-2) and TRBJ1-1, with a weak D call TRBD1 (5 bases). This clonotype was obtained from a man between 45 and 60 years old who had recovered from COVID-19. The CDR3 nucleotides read TGTGCCAGCAGCCAACCGGGCTTGGACATACCAGGGGCTTTCTTT. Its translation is CASSQPGLDIPGAFF.